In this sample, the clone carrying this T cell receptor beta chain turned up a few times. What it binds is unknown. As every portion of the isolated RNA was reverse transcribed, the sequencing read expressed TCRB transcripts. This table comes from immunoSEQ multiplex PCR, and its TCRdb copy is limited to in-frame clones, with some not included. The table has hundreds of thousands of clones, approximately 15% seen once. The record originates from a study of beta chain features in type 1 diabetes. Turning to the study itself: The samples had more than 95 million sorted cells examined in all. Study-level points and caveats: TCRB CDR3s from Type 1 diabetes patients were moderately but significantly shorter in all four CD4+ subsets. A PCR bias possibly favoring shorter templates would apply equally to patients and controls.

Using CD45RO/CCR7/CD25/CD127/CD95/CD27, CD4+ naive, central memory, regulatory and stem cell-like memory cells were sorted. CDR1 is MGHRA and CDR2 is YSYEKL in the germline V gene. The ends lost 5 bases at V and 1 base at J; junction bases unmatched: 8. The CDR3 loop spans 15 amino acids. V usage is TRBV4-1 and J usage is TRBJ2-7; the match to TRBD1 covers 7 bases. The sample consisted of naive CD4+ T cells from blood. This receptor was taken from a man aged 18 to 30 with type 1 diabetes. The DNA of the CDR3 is TGCGCCAGCAGCACGCCGGGACAGAGTTCCTACGAGCAGTACTTC. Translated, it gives CASSTPGQSSYEQYF.